This record concerns one T cell receptor (beta chain) sequence. This sample is part of a study of T cell responses to AZD1222 COVID-19 vaccine. The method was immunoSEQ multiplex PCR; TCRdb's version includes in-frame clones alone and lacks a portion of them. This sample has approximately 160,000 clones, with approximately 93% found just once. The specimen comprised peripheral blood, sampled on day 0 of AZD1222 vaccination. The receptor comes from an adult in good health.

CDR3 in DNA: TGTGCCAGTAGTCCACTGGTCACAGATACGCAGTATTTT. Translating gives CASSPLVTDTQYF. This chain uses TRBV19 with TRBJ2-3; D is unresolved. Germline loops: CDR1 LNHDA, CDR2 SQIVND (reference sequence). Trimming removed 5 bases at V and 2 bases at J, with 8 bases between. This CDR3 comprises 13 residues.